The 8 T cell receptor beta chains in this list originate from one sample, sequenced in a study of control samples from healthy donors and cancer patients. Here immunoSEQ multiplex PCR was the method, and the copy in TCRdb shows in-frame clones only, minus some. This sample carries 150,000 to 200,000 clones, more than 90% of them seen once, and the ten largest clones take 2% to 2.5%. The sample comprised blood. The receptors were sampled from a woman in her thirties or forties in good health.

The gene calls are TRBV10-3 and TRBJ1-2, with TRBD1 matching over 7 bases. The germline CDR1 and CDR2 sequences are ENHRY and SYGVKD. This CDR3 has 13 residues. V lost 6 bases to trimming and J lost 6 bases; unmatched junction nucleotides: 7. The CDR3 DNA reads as TGTGCCATCAGCGTGGACAGGCGGGATGGCTACACCTTC. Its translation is CAISVDRRDGYTF.

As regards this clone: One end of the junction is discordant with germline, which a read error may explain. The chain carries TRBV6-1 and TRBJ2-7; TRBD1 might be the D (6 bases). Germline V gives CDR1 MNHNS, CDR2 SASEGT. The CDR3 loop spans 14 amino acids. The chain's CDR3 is CATRAGGSPNEQYF. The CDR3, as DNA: TGTGCCACCCGCGCTGGGGGCAGTCCCAACGAACAGTACTTC.

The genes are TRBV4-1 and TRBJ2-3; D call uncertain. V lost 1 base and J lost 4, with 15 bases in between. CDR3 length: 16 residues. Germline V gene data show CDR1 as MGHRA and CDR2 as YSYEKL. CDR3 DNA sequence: TGCGCCAGCAGCCAAGGTCCGCCAGGACCCTCAGATACGCAGTATTTT. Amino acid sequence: CASSQGPPGPSDTQYF.

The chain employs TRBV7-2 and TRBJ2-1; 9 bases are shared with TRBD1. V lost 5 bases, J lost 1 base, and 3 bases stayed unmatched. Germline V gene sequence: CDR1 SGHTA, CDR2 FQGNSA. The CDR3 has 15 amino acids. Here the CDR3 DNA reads TGTGCCAGCAGCCTCGGGACAGGGTCCTACAATGAGCAGTTCTTC. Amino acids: CASSLGTGSYNEQFF.

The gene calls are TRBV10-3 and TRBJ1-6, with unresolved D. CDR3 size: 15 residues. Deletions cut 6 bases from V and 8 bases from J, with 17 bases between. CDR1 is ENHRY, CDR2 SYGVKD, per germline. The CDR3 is CAIRFSGSPDSPLHF. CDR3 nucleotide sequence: TGTGCCATCAGATTTTCGGGATCTCCGGATTCACCCCTCCACTTT.

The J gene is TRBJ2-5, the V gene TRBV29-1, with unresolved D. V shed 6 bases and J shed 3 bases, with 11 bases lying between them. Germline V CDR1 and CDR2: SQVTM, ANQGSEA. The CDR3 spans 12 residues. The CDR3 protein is CSVRQVEETQYF. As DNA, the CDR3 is TGCAGCGTCCGGCAAGTTGAAGAGACCCAGTACTTC.

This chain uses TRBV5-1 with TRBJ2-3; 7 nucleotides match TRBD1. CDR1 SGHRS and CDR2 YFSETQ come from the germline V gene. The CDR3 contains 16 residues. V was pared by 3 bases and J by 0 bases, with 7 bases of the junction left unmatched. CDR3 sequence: CASSSPSTGSTDTQYF. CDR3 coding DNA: TGCGCCAGCAGCTCGCCCTCGACAGGGAGCACAGATACGCAGTATTTT.

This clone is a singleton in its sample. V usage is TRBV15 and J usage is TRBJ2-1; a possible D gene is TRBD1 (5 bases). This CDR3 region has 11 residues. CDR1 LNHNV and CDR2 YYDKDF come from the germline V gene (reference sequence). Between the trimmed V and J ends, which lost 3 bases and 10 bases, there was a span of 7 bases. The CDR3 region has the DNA TGTGCCACCAGCAGGAGGACAGAGCAGTTCTTC. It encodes CATSRRTEQFF.